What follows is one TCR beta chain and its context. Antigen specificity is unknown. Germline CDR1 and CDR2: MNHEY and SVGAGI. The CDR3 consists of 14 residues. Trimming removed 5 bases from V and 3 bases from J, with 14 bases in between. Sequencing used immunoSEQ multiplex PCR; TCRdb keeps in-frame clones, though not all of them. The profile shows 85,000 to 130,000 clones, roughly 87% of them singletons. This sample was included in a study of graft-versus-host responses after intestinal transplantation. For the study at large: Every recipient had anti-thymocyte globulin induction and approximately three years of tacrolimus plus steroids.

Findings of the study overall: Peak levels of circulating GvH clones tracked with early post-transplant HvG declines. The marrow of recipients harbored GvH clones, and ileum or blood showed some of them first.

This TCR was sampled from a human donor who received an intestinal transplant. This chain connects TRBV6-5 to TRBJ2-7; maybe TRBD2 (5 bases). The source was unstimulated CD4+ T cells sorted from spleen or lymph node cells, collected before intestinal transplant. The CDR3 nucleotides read TGTGCCAGCAGTGAAGTCACGAGGGTCTACGAGCAGTACTTC. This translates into CASSEVTRVYEQYF.